The subject of this entry is one T cell receptor beta chain. The data stem from a study of T cell responses to AZD1222 COVID-19 vaccine. The V gene lost 0 bases and the J gene lost 4 bases, with 13 bases spanning the gap. This CDR3 region has 15 residues. Germline loops: CDR1 LGHNA, CDR2 YNFKEQ. The protocol was immunoSEQ multiplex PCR, while the TCRdb copy is restricted to in-frame clones and leaves out a portion. The sample carries around 160,000 clones, about 90% recorded once. Material: peripheral blood, obtained 28 days after the second AZD1222 dose. The receptor was isolated from an adult who received the AZD1222 COVID-19 vaccine. The chain joins TRBV4-2 to TRBJ2-7, with D perhaps TRBD2 (5 bases). The CDR3, as DNA: TGTGCCAGCAGCCAAGAGGCTGGTAGCGTATACGAGCAGTACTTC. Amino acids: CASSQEAGSVYEQYF.